This TCR beta chain originates from a study of identical twins. This CDR3 spans 15 amino acids. V trimming: 6 bases; J trimming: 0 bases; junction bases outside the gene matches: 4. This clonotype has more than one count but fewer than ten. Its antigen is currently unknown. Regarding the study as a whole: Whereas memory repertoires showed no such difference, abundant cord blood beta clonotypes carried fewer insertions. The study found excess low generation probability among twin-shared out-of-frame alpha sequences. Findings came from cross-sectional statistics, without long-term follow-up of donors.

Unique molecular identifiers were present on the cDNA, and a universal primer site came from template switching. Each CDR3 protein is one row after TCRdb ran MiXCR on the 5' RACE reads. The sample includes hundreds of thousands of distinct CDR3 sequences, roughly 9.4% of them seen just once. Source material: memory (CD45RO+) T cells sorted from blood. This TCR derives from a young woman in good health. This rearrangement joins TRBV12-3 or TRBV12-4 to TRBJ2-1; 8 nucleotides agree with TRBD2. CDR3 region: CASRESGGSYNEQFF. The CDR3 DNA reads as TGTGCCAGCAGGGAAAGCGGGGGCTCCTACAATGAGCAGTTCTTC.